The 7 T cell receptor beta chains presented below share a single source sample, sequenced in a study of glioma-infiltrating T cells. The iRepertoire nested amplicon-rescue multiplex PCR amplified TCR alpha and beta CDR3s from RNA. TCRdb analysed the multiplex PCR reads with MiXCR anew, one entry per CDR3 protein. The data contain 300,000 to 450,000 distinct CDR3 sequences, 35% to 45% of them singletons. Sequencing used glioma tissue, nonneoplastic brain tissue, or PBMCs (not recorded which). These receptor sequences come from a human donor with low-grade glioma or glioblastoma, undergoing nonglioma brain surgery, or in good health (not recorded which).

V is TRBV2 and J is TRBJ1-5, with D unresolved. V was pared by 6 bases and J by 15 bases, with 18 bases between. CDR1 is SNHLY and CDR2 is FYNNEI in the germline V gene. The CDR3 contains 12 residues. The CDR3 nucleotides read TGTGCCAGCAGGGGAGACGAAGGGTCGGGGCATTTT. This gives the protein CASRGDEGSGHF.

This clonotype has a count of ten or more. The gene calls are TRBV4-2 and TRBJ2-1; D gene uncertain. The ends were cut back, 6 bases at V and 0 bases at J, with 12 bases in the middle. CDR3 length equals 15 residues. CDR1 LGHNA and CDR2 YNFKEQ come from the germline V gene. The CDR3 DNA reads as TGTGCCAGCAGACTGCGGCTAGACTCCTACAATGAGCAGTTCTTC. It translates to CASRLRLDSYNEQFF.

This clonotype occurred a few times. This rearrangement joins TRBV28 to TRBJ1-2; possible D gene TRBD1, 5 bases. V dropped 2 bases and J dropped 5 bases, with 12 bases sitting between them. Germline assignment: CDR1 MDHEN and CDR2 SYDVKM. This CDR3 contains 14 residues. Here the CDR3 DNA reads TGTGCCAGCAGTTTAAGGGCAGGGACGTATGGCTACACCTTC. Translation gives CASSLRAGTYGYTF.

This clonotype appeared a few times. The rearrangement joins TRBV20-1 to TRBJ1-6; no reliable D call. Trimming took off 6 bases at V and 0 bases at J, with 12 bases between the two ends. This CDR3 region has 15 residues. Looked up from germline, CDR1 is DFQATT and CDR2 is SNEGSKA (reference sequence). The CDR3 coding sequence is TGCAGTGCGGGCAGACCTAGCTCCTATAATTCACCCCTCCACTTT. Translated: CSAGRPSSYNSPLHF.

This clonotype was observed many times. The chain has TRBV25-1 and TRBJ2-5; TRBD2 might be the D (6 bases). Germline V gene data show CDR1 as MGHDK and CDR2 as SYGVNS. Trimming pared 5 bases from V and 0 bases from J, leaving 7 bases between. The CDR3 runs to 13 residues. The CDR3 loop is CASSRDYQETQYF. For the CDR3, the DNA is TGTGCCAGCAGTAGGGACTACCAAGAGACCCAGTACTTC.

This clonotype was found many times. The CDR3 spells CATSRDRDSRYNEQFF. The CDR3 DNA reads TGTGCCACCAGCAGAGATCGGGACAGCCGCTACAATGAGCAGTTCTTC. This sequence joins TRBV15 and TRBJ2-1; 7 bases agree with TRBD1. After removal of 0 bases from V and 3 bases from J, the junction contained 5 bases not matched to a gene. The CDR3 spans 16 residues. Germline CDR1 LNHNV, CDR2 YYDKDF (reference sequence).

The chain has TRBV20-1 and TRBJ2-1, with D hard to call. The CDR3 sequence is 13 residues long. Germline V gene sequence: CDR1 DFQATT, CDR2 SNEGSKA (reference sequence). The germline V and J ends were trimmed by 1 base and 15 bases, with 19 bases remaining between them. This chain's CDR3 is CSARGARGKAGFF. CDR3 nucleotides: TGCAGTGCTAGAGGAGCTAGAGGTAAAGCAGGGTTCTTC.